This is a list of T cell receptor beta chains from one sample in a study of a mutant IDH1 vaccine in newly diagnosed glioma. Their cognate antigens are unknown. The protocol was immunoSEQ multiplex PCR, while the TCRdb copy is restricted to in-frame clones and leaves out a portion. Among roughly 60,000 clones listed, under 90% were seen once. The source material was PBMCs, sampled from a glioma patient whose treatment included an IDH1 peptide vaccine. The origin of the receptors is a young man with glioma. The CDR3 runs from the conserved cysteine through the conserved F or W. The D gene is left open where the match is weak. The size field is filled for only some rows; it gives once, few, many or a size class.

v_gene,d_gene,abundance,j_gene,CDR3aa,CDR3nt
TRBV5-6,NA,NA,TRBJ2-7,CASSPYLGSYEQYF,TGTGCCAGCAGCCCCTACCTGGGGTCCTACGAGCAGTACTTC
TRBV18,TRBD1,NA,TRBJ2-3,CASSPSPQLGTGADTQYF,TGTGCCAGCTCACCCTCCCCGCAATTGGGGACAGGGGCAGATACGCAGTATTTT
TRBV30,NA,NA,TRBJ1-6,CAWSREGSSYNSPLHF,TGTGCCTGGAGTCGAGAAGGGAGCTCCTATAATTCACCCCTCCACTTT
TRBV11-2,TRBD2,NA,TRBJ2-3,CASSRSGRVTDTQYF,TGTGCCAGCAGCCGTAGCGGGAGGGTCACAGATACGCAGTATTTT
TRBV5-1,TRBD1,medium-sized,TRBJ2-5,CASSFGTGFKGETQYF,TGCGCCAGCAGCTTTGGGACAGGGTTTAAGGGAGAGACCCAGTACTTC
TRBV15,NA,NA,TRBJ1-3,CATSTGNSGNTIYF,TGTGCCACCAGTACAGGAAACTCTGGAAACACCATATATTTT
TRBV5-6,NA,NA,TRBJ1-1,CASSGALGTEAFF,TGTGCCAGCAGCGGGGCGCTCGGCACTGAAGCTTTCTTT
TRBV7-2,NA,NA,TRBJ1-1,CASSLGHRNTEAFF,TGTGCCAGCAGCTTAGGGCACCGGAACACTGAAGCTTTCTTT
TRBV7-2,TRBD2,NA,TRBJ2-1,CASSLGLAGGRNEQFF,TGTGCCAGCAGCCTGGGACTAGCGGGGGGAAGGAATGAGCAGTTCTTC
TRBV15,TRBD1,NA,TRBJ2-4,CATSKTGYIQYF,TGTGCCACCAGCAAGACAGGGTATATTCAGTACTTC
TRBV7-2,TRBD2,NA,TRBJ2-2,CASSPLAGENTGELFF,TGTGCCAGCAGCCCTTTGGCGGGAGAGAACACCGGGGAGCTGTTTTTT
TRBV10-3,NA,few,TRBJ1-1,CAISDDDREAFF,TGTGCCATCAGTGACGACGACAGGGAAGCTTTCTTT
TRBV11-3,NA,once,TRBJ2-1,CASSLEYNEQFF,TGTGCCAGCAGCTTAGAGTACAATGAGCAGTTCTTC
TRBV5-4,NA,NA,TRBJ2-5,CASSSGRVIRETQYF,TGTGCCAGCAGCTCCGGGCGGGTCATTCGGGAGACCCAGTACTTC
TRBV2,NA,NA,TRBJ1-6,CASRPARGSPLHF,TGTGCCAGCAGGCCTGCCCGGGGATCACCCCTCCACTTT
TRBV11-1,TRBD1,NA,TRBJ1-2,CASSLQGLEGYTF,TGTGCCAGCAGTTTACAGGGGTTGGAAGGCTACACCTTC
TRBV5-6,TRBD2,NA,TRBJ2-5,CASSDGISAGDYKTQYF,TGTGCCAGCAGCGACGGGATCTCGGCGGGAGATTACAAGACCCAGTACTTC
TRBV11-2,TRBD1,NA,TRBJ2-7,CASSQLGDRSSSYEQYF,TGTGCCAGCAGCCAGCTCGGGGACAGGTCTAGCTCCTACGAGCAGTACTTC
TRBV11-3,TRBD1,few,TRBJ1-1,CASSLGTGTEAFF,TGTGCCAGCAGCTTAGGGACAGGCACTGAAGCTTTCTTT
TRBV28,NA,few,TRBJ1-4,CASRGPLRDEKLFF,TGTGCCAGCAGGGGGCCCTTACGGGACGAAAAACTGTTTTTT
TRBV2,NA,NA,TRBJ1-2,CASSEGHSYYGYTF,TGTGCCAGCAGTGAAGGACACTCCTACTATGGCTACACCTTC
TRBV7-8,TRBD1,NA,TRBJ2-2,CASSYRTGPTGELFF,TGTGCCAGCAGCTACCGGACAGGCCCCACCGGGGAGCTGTTTTTT
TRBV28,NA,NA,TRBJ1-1,CASTPQTEHPRDTEAFF,TGTGCCAGCACTCCTCAGACAGAGCACCCAAGAGACACTGAAGCTTTCTTT
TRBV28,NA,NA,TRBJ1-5,CASSLHPGSSQPQHF,TGTGCCAGCAGTTTACATCCAGGTTCGAGTCAGCCCCAGCATTTT
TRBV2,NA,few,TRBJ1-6,CASGTGTSPLHF,TGTGCCAGCGGTACGGGGACCTCACCCCTCCACTTT
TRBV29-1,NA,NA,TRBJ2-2,CSASWDGRLFF,TGCAGCGCCTCCTGGGACGGGAGACTGTTTTTT
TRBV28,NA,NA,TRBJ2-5,CASSSSGPETQYF,TGTGCCAGCAGTTCCTCGGGGCCAGAGACCCAGTACTTC
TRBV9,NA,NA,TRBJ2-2,CASSVSSRGFGTGELFF,TGTGCCAGCAGCGTATCCTCCAGGGGCTTTGGCACCGGGGAGCTGTTTTTT
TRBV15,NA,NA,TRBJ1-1,CATSRGGVDTEAFF,TGTGCCACCAGCAGGGGGGGGGTGGACACTGAAGCTTTCTTT
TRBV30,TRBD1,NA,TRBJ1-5,CAKPGTQGAHSNQPQHF,TGTGCAAAACCTGGAACTCAGGGGGCCCATAGCAATCAGCCCCAGCATTTT
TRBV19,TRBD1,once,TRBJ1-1,CASSIRWDRDRGKGTEAFF,TGTGCCAGTAGTATAAGATGGGACAGAGACAGGGGAAAGGGCACTGAAGCTTTCTTT
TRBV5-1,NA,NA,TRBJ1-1,CASSLAGRYEAFF,TGCGCCAGCAGCTTGGCAGGTCGATATGAAGCTTTCTTT
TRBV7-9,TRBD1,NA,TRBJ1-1,CASSFPTTGANTEAFF,TGTGCCAGCAGCTTCCCAACTACAGGGGCGAACACTGAAGCTTTCTTT
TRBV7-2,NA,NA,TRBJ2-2,CASSHSVTFTGELFF,TGTGCCAGCAGCCACTCAGTGACCTTCACCGGGGAGCTGTTTTTT
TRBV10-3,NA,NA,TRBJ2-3,CAISARAGTSTDTQYF,TGTGCCATCAGTGCCCGGGCCGGGACTAGCACAGATACGCAGTATTTT
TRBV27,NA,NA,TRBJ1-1,CASSPLGSSEAFF,TGTGCCAGCAGTCCCCTTGGGAGTTCTGAAGCTTTCTTT
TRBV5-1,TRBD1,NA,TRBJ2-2,CASTWAGGTGELFF,TGCGCCAGCACGTGGGCAGGGGGCACCGGGGAGCTGTTTTTT
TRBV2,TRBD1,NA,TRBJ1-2,CASGRDRGDGYTF,TGTGCCAGCGGCCGGGACAGGGGTGACGGCTACACCTTC
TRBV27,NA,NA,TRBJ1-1,CASSLLRNTEAFF,TGTGCCAGCAGTTTACTGAGGAACACTGAAGCTTTCTTT
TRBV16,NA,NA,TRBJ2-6,CASIVSSGANVLTF,TGTGCCAGCATCGTATCTTCTGGGGCCAACGTCCTGACTTTC
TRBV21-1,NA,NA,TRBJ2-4,CASSENRVPLSGDIQYF,TGTGCCAGCAGCGAAAACAGGGTTCCGCTTTCGGGCGACATTCAGTACTTC
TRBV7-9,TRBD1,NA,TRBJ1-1,CASKNLISGGDDTEAFF,TGTGCCAGCAAGAATTTGATTTCAGGGGGGGACGACACTGAAGCTTTCTTT
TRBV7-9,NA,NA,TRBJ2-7,CASSLQGGQYF,TGTGCCAGCAGCTTACAGGGGGGGCAGTACTTC
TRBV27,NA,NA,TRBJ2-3,CASSLSSQLTSQYF,TGTGCCAGCAGTTTATCAAGCCAGCTTACGTCGCAGTATTTT
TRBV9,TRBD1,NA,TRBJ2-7,CASSPRGDRHREQYF,TGTGCCAGCAGCCCCCGAGGGGACAGGCATCGGGAGCAGTACTTC
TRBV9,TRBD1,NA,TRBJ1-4,CASSAQDRGGLIF,TGTGCCAGCAGCGCCCAAGACAGGGGCGGACTTATTTTT
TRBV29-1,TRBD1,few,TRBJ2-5,CSFRDRVQETQYF,TGCAGCTTTAGGGACAGGGTCCAAGAGACCCAGTACTTC
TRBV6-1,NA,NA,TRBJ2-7,CASTPAGGAFEQYF,TGTGCCAGCACTCCGGCAGGGGGGGCTTTCGAGCAGTACTTC
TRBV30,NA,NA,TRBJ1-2,CVLGMGPNYGYTF,TGTGTCCTTGGGATGGGACCTAACTATGGCTACACCTTC
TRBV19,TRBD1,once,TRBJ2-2,CASSPTGPHTGELFF,TGTGCCAGTAGCCCGACAGGGCCGCACACCGGGGAGCTGTTTTTT